This entry lists 20 T cell receptor beta chains sequenced from one sample in a study of T-cell memory formation after mild COVID-19. TCRdb re-called the 5' RACE reads through MiXCR, storing one row per CDR3 protein. This table has hundreds of thousands of distinct CDR3 sequences, roughly a quarter appearing once. The sequencing sample was made of PBMCs or a T cell subset sorted from them (not recorded which). The origin of the receptors is an adult woman who had mild COVID-19 (a few samples of this study predate the infection). Cell type and time point are not known.

The V call is TRBV29-1, the J call TRBJ2-3; TRBD2 is a possible D gene (6 bases). Germline loops: CDR1 SQVTM, CDR2 ANQGSEA. V was pared by 6 bases and J by 5 bases, with 18 bases between. The CDR3 is 14 amino acids. The CDR3 DNA follows: TGCAGCGTCCGGGACTCAAAAGGGCGAGATACGCAGTATTTT. This sequence encodes CSVRDSKGRDTQYF.

This rearrangement joins TRBV5-1 to TRBJ2-6; no firm D call. CDR3 length: 14 amino acids. The V end was cut by 3 bases, the J end by 0 bases, with 4 bases between. CDR1 is SGHRS and CDR2 is YFSETQ in the germline V gene. In DNA, the CDR3 is TGCGCCAGCAGCTACCGCTCTGGGGCCAACGTCCTGACTTTC. It translates to CASSYRSGANVLTF.

This clonotype was picked up a small number of times. The J gene is TRBJ1-6, the V gene TRBV7-2, with 9 bases aligning to TRBD1. Per the germline V gene, CDR1 is SGHTA and CDR2 is FQGNSA. The V and J ends lost 2 bases and 1 base, in that order; junction bases with no gene match: 9. The length of the CDR3 is 19 residues. The CDR3 DNA reads as TGTGCCAGCAGCTTATCTCGGGACAGGGTAACGTCCTATAATTCACCCCTCCACTTT. Amino acids: CASSLSRDRVTSYNSPLHF. Using reference TRBV7-2 and TRBJ1-6 for the parts outside the CDR3, the full variable domain is GAGVSQSPSNKVTEKGKDVELRCDPISGHTALYWYRQSLGQGLEFLIYFQGNSAPDKSGLPSDRFSAERTGGSVSTLTIQRTQQEDSAVYLCASSLSRDRVTSYNSPLHFGNGTRLTVT.

The rearrangement uses TRBV27 and TRBJ2-2; TRBD2 agrees at 12 bases. Germline-derived CDR1 and CDR2 are MNHEY and SMNVEV (reference sequence). V gave up 6 bases and J gave up 8 bases; unmatched junction bases: 7. This CDR3 has 15 residues. CDR3 in amino acids: CASRLAGGSVGELFF. As DNA, the CDR3 is TGTGCCAGCAGACTAGCGGGAGGTTCCGTGGGGGAGCTGTTTTTT.

Only a few counts were recorded for this clonotype. Sequence at one end of the junction differs from germline and may be a read error. V is TRBV7-7 and J is TRBJ2-7, with 7 bases aligning to TRBD1. CDR1 and CDR2 from the germline V gene are SSHAT and FNYEAQ (reference sequence). CDR3 size: 15 residues. The CDR3 region is CASSLEQGNAYEQYF. The CDR3 bases are TGTGCTAGCAGCTTAGAACAGGGGAACGCCTACGAGCAGTACTTC.

The chain has TRBV7-8 and TRBJ1-2; 7 bases align to TRBD1. CDR3 size: 14 residues. The germline CDR1 and CDR2 sequences are SGHVS and FQNEAQ. Germline trimming cut 5 bases from V and 0 bases from J; bases unmatched to any gene: 3. The DNA of the CDR3 is TGTGCCAGCAGCATGGGACAGACTAACTATGGCTACACCTTC. This translates into CASSMGQTNYGYTF.

The chain links TRBV11-1 to TRBJ2-2; 10 nucleotides line up with TRBD2. Unmatched junction bases numbered 6, after V lost 5 bases and J lost 0 bases. Germline CDR1 is SGHAT and CDR2 is FQDESV (reference sequence). This CDR3 is built from 17 residues. The CDR3 loop is CASSRTGLAANTGELFF. For the CDR3, the DNA is TGTGCCAGCAGCCGAACCGGACTAGCGGCGAACACCGGGGAGCTGTTTTTT.

The V gene is TRBV20-1, the J gene TRBJ2-5; the D call may be TRBD1 or TRBD2 (5 bases each). The CDR3 spans 14 residues. V lost 3 bases and J lost 5, with 16 bases in between. Germline V gene sequence: CDR1 DFQATT, CDR2 SNEGSKA (reference sequence). CDR3 sequence: CSASRGAREETQYF. As DNA, the CDR3 is TGCAGTGCTAGTCGAGGGGCAAGGGAGGAGACCCAGTACTTC.

This clonotype was detected a few times. The V and J genes are TRBV7-8 and TRBJ1-1; D unclear. The germline V gene encodes CDR1 SGHVS and CDR2 FQNEAQ. The CDR3 extends over 15 amino acids. V was clipped by 5 bases and J by 0 bases, with 13 bases between them. The CDR3 sequence: CASSHRRIMNTEAFF. CDR3 sequence (DNA): TGTGCCAGCAGCCACCGCAGGATAATGAACACTGAAGCTTTCTTT. The full variable domain, with the rest looked up from reference TRBV7-8 and TRBJ1-1, is GAGVSQSPRYKVAKRGQDVALRCDPISGHVSLFWYQQALGQGPEFLTYFQNEAQLDKSGLPSDRFFAERPEGSVSTLKIQRTQQEDSAVYLCASSHRRIMNTEAFFGQGTRLTVV.

Ten or more counts support this clonotype. The rearrangement joins TRBV7-8 to TRBJ2-7; tentatively, D is TRBD1 or TRBD2 (6 bases each). This CDR3 has 17 amino acids. V was clipped by 3 bases and J by 3 bases, with 21 bases between them. Germline V gene data show CDR1 as SGHVS and CDR2 as FQNEAQ. CDR3 in DNA: TGTGCCAGCAGCTTCTTCCGCAAGGGGGAGGCCCTCTACGAGCAGTACTTC. Encoded protein: CASSFFRKGEALYEQYF.

The chain carries TRBV4-1 and TRBJ1-2, with 12 bases identical to TRBD1. Trimming cost V 4 bases and J 6 bases; bases outside gene matches: 6. CDR3 length: 15 residues. CDR1 is MGHRA and CDR2 is YSYEKL in the germline V gene. The CDR3 here is CASSLGQGAWDGYTF. DNA for the CDR3: TGCGCCAGCAGCCTGGGACAGGGGGCTTGGGATGGCTACACCTTC.

The genes are TRBV12-3 or TRBV12-4 and TRBJ2-5, with D perhaps TRBD1 (7 bases). The CDR3 runs 16 residues. The V gene lost 5 bases and the J gene lost 2 bases, with 18 bases spanning the gap. This chain's CDR3 is CASSRPGDSSQETQYF. The DNA of the CDR3 is TGTGCCAGCAGTAGACCGGGGGACAGCTCTCAAGAGACCCAGTACTTC.

This clonotype was recorded many times. The rearrangement links TRBV7-9 to TRBJ2-3; 10 bases agree with TRBD2. Trimming at V came to 3 bases and at J to 3 bases, leaving 9 bases not matched to a gene. Germline V CDR1 and CDR2: SEHNR, FQNEAQ (reference sequence). CDR3 size: 17 residues. The CDR3 loop is CASSFRTSGDVTDTQYF. In nucleotides, the CDR3 is TGTGCCAGCAGCTTCCGTACTAGCGGGGACGTTACAGATACGCAGTATTTT.

This clonotype was seen more than once but under ten times. The rearrangement joins TRBV7-9 to TRBJ2-2; 13 bases fit TRBD2. The germline gives CDR1 SEHNR, CDR2 FQNEAQ (reference sequence). CDR3 length: 17 residues. Trimming cost V 0 bases and J 3 bases; bases outside gene matches: 1. This chain's CDR3 is CASSLAGLAGDTGELFF. Here the CDR3 DNA reads TGTGCCAGCAGCTTAGCCGGACTAGCGGGAGACACCGGGGAGCTGTTTTTT.

The genes are TRBV12-3 or TRBV12-4 and TRBJ1-1; D remains unclear. Trimming took off 2 bases at V and 3 bases at J, with 13 bases between the two ends. CDR3 size: 15 residues. In nucleotides, the CDR3 is TGTGCCAGCAGTTTACTTCAACTTAGCGACACTGAAGCTTTCTTT. Residues: CASSLLQLSDTEAFF.

The chain combines TRBV7-8 with TRBJ2-7, with 8 bases fitting TRBD1. Germline loops: CDR1 SGHVS, CDR2 FQNEAQ. V lost 4 bases, J lost 6 bases, and 2 bases stayed unmatched. The CDR3 is 12 amino acids. The CDR3 bases are TGTGCCAGCAGCTGGACAGGGCGCGAGCAGTACTTC. It yields the protein CASSWTGREQYF.

The rearrangement joins TRBV6-6 to TRBJ2-3, with 7 nucleotides matching TRBD2. This CDR3 comprises 19 residues. The J segment lost 7 bases and the V segment lost 0 bases, leaving 19 bases of the junction unmatched. The germline V gene has CDR1 MNHNY and CDR2 SVGAGI (reference sequence). The CDR3 sequence: CASSYSLSPSGSAHHTQYF. The CDR3 DNA reads as TGTGCCAGCAGTTACTCGTTATCGCCTAGCGGAAGCGCACACCATACGCAGTATTTT.

This sequence joins TRBV20-1 and TRBJ2-7; D is perhaps TRBD2 (5 bases). The V end lost 3 bases, the J end lost 2 bases, and 29 bases lay between the germline ends. The CDR3 is 19 amino acids. CDR1 and CDR2 (germline): DFQATT, SNEGSKA (reference sequence). The CDR3 DNA reads as TGCAGTGCTAGGGGCCCCACGCAACACATCGCTCGGGAACCCTACGAGCAGTACTTC. Translated: CSARGPTQHIAREPYEQYF.

This clonotype was seen at least ten times. This chain connects TRBV5-6 to TRBJ1-5; D is ambiguous. The V gene's germline CDR1 is SGHDT and CDR2 YYEEEE. Trimming stripped 0 bases from V and 4 bases from J, with 8 bases between. CDR3 length equals 14 residues. This chain's CDR3 is CASSLAQVNQPQHF. CDR3 coding DNA: TGTGCCAGCAGCTTGGCTCAGGTGAATCAGCCCCAGCATTTT.

The chain is built from TRBV3-1 and TRBJ2-1; 9 bases are a match to TRBD1. V lost 0 bases, J lost 5 bases, and 8 bases stayed unmatched. Looked up from germline, CDR1 is LGHDT and CDR2 is YNNKEL (reference sequence). This CDR3 contains 17 residues. In DNA, the CDR3 is TGTGCCAGCAGCCAAGATTGGGGGACAGGGAGCGACAATGAGCAGTTCTTC. Protein sequence: CASSQDWGTGSDNEQFF.